The 20 T cell receptor beta chains listed next were all sequenced from one sample in a study of T-cell reconstitution after alpha-beta-depleted transplantation in children. Construction of the TCRbeta library involved unique molecular identifiers. TCRdb reprocessed the PCR reads via MiXCR and lists one record per CDR3 protein. The table lists around 400,000 distinct CDR3 sequences, approximately 10% of them singletons, with approximately 5% in the top ten. Material: PBMCs from the stem cell graft donor, obtained from the stem cell graft. The receptors here all came from a human donor who donated a stem cell graft to a child with acute myeloid leukemia.

This clonotype has at least ten counts. The chain employs TRBV27 and TRBJ1-4; TRBD1 matches 8 bases. CDR1 is MNHEY, CDR2 SMNVEV, per germline (reference sequence). CDR3 length equals 16 residues. The V and J ends lost 0 bases and 0 bases, in that order; junction bases with no gene match: 0. This chain's CDR3 is CASSLSDRATNEKLFF. In DNA form, the CDR3 reads TGTGCCAGCAGTTTATCGGACAGGGCAACTAATGAAAAACTGTTTTTT.

V is TRBV7-9 and J is TRBJ1-1; perhaps TRBD1 as D (6 bases). Germline values: CDR1 SEHNR, CDR2 FQNEAQ (reference sequence). V lost 5 bases and J 3 bases, leaving 16 bases between the germline ends. The CDR3 covers 15 residues. CDR3: CASSPTLGAHTEAFF. The CDR3 nucleotides read TGTGCCAGCAGCCCTACTTTGGGGGCTCACACTGAAGCTTTCTTT.

This clonotype has only a few counts. This sequence joins TRBV10-2 and TRBJ2-5, with D uncertain. Germline V CDR1 and CDR2: WSHSY, SAAADI. This CDR3 is built from 15 residues. V was shortened by 0 bases and J by 5 bases, with 13 bases between the two germline ends. The CDR3 nucleotides read TGCGCCAGCAGTGAGTCGAAAGGGAATAAGGAGACCCAGTACTTC. Encoded protein: CASSESKGNKETQYF.

This clonotype appeared many times. CDR3 DNA: TGCAGTGCTAGAAACAGACAGGGTAGGAACTATGGCTACACCTTC. Its protein is CSARNRQGRNYGYTF. The chain combines TRBV20-1 with TRBJ1-2; TRBD1 agrees at 7 bases. The CDR3 extends over 15 amino acids. Per germline, CDR1 DFQATT and CDR2 SNEGSKA (reference sequence). Losses at the gene ends were 2 bases for V and 2 bases for J; bases not matched to a gene: 8.

This clonotype was seen ten or more times. The chain recombines TRBV20-1 with TRBJ2-5; a possible D gene is TRBD1 (6 bases). This CDR3 region has 12 residues. Germline CDR1 is DFQATT and CDR2 is SNEGSKA (reference sequence). Trimming shortened V by 5 bases and J by 1 base, and 8 bases separated the two germline ends. The CDR3 sequence: CSAGDIQETQYF. The CDR3 DNA sequence: TGCAGTGCTGGGGACATCCAAGAGACCCAGTACTTC.

There are a few counts of this clonotype. With a much larger clone just one base away, this may be a read error. The chain combines TRBV29-1 with TRBJ2-6; 8 positions agree with TRBD1. Germline-derived CDR1 and CDR2 are SQVTM and ANQGSEA. The CDR3 covers 13 residues. CDR3 sequence (DNA): TGCAGCGCGACAGGGGCTGGGGCCAACGGCCTGACTTTC. It encodes CSATGAGANGLTF.

The rearrangement links TRBV27 to TRBJ1-1; maybe TRBD1 (6 bases). Germline V gene lookup returns CDR1 MNHEY and CDR2 SMNVEV (reference sequence). The CDR3 is 16 amino acids. V was clipped by 6 bases and J by 3 bases, with 20 bases between them. In nucleotides, the CDR3 is TGTGCCAGCAGGCCAACAGGGTTGCGGGGAGACACTGAAGCTTTCTTT. Protein sequence: CASRPTGLRGDTEAFF.

V gene TRBV6-5 combines with J gene TRBJ1-2; maybe TRBD1 (5 bases). Trimming stripped 0 bases from V and 2 bases from J, with 13 bases between. This CDR3 contains 16 residues. Per germline, CDR1 MNHEY and CDR2 SVGAGI. CDR3 sequence reads: CASSYSIVGGNYGYTF. CDR3 sequence (DNA): TGTGCCAGCAGTTACTCCATCGTCGGGGGGAACTATGGCTACACCTTC.

The chain employs TRBV11-2 and TRBJ2-3; D not resolved. Looked up from germline, CDR1 is SGHAT and CDR2 is FQNNGV. Trimming stripped 5 bases from V and 4 bases from J, with 16 bases between. The CDR3 is 15 residues long. This CDR3 is CASSAAQRSADTQYF. The CDR3 DNA follows: TGTGCCAGCAGCGCGGCACAGAGGTCCGCAGATACGCAGTATTTT.

In its sample, this clonotype was seen a few times. The rearrangement uses TRBV5-1 and TRBJ2-3; D is unresolved. Germline CDR1 is SGHRS and CDR2 is YFSETQ. The ends were cut back, 4 bases at V and 6 bases at J, with 15 bases in the middle. The CDR3 spans 14 residues. The CDR3 loop reads CASSLRPTADTQYF. The CDR3 DNA is TGCGCCAGCAGCCTAAGACCTACCGCTGATACGCAGTATTTT.

The chain is built from TRBV2 and TRBJ2-7; 7 positions agree with TRBD2. CDR1 SNHLY and CDR2 FYNNEI come from the germline V gene. This CDR3 contains 16 residues. Unmatched junction bases numbered 17, after V lost 7 bases and J lost 5 bases. The CDR3 is CASTDGLERGLHEQYV. CDR3 nucleotides: TGTGCCAGCACAGACGGCCTGGAGAGGGGACTACACGAGCAGTACGTC.

This clonotype was seen ten or more times. The CDR3 is CASRPTSGMVDTQYF. The CDR3 region has the DNA TGTGCCAGCAGACCGACTAGCGGGATGGTAGATACGCAGTATTTT. The chain carries TRBV7-2 and TRBJ2-3, with 11 nucleotides matching TRBD2. The germline V gene encodes CDR1 SGHTA and CDR2 FQGNSA. V trimming: 6 bases; J trimming: 5 bases; junction bases outside the gene matches: 7. The CDR3 loop spans 15 amino acids.

The chain links TRBV29-1 to TRBJ2-1; D is undetermined. This CDR3 contains 12 residues. V shed 1 base and J shed 6 bases, with 7 bases lying between them. Per germline, CDR1 SQVTM and CDR2 ANQGSEA. CDR3 DNA sequence: TGCAGCGTTGAAGCGGCTGTCAATGAGCAGTTCTTC. Translation gives CSVEAAVNEQFF.

This clonotype has only a few counts. The chain links TRBV7-2 to TRBJ2-1, with D perhaps given as TRBD1 or TRBD2 (5 bases each). Between the trimmed V and J ends, which lost 5 bases and 9 bases, there was a span of 23 bases. This CDR3 is built from 16 residues. From germline, CDR1 is SGHTA and CDR2 FQGNSA. CDR3 loop: CASSQRSGTTVGEQFF. The CDR3 nucleotides read TGTGCCAGCAGCCAGAGATCCGGGACCACCGTGGGTGAGCAGTTCTTC.

The genes are TRBV20-1 and TRBJ1-2; 8 bases map to TRBD1. This CDR3 comprises 14 residues. V was pared by 5 bases and J by 4 bases, with 9 bases of the junction left unmatched. CDR1 and CDR2 (germline): DFQATT, SNEGSKA (reference sequence). The CDR3 sequence: CSAPGGRSAYGYTF. The CDR3 DNA follows: TGCAGTGCTCCAGGGGGCAGGTCGGCCTATGGCTACACCTTC.

This clonotype was detected only a few times. V gene TRBV5-6 combines with J gene TRBJ2-5; TRBD1 matches 10 bases. CDR1 SGHDT and CDR2 YYEEEE come from the germline V gene. The V gene end was trimmed by 4 bases and the J gene end by 5 bases; junction bases not matched to a gene: 5. The CDR3 is 14 amino acids. CDR3 region: CASSVDRGRETQYF. The CDR3 bases are TGTGCCAGCAGCGTGGACAGGGGGAGGGAGACCCAGTACTTC.

J is TRBJ2-5 and V is TRBV7-2, with D possibly matching TRBD2 (6 bases). V shed 3 bases and J shed 9 bases, with 8 bases lying between them. Germline V lookup: CDR1 SGHTA, CDR2 FQGNSA. The CDR3 covers 11 residues. CDR3 sequence (DNA): TGTGCCAGCAGCTTCTGGGAGGCCCAGTACTTC. Protein sequence: CASSFWEAQYF.

This clonotype was detected only once. This chain connects TRBV9 to TRBJ2-7; D may correspond to TRBD1 or TRBD2 (6 bases each). Germline CDR1 reads SGDLS; CDR2 reads YYNGEE. This CDR3 has 14 residues. Trimming stripped 0 bases from V and 6 bases from J, with 13 bases between. The CDR3 is CASSVGPGAGEQYF. In DNA form, the CDR3 reads TGTGCCAGCAGCGTAGGTCCGGGGGCCGGCGAGCAGTACTTC. The whole variable domain, filled in from reference TRBV9 and TRBJ2-7, reads DSGVTQTPKHLITATGQRVTLRCSPRSGDLSVYWYQQSLDQGLQFLIQYYNGEERAKGNILERFSAQQFPDLHSELNLSSLELGDSALYFCASSVGPGAGEQYFGPGTRLTVT.

This clonotype was recorded at least ten times. The chain carries TRBV20-1 and TRBJ2-3; D gene uncertain. The CDR3 covers 12 residues. Germline lookup yields CDR1 DFQATT and CDR2 SNEGSKA (reference sequence). V lost 3 bases and J 6 bases, leaving 10 bases between the germline ends. For the CDR3, the DNA is TGCAGTGCTAGCCCCGCAGGCGATACGCAGTATTTT. It translates to CSASPAGDTQYF.

Only a few counts were recorded for this clonotype. This rearrangement joins TRBV6-5 to TRBJ1-1; D unresolved. In germline, CDR1 is MNHEY, CDR2 SVGAGI. Trimming pared 4 bases from V and 10 bases from J, leaving 10 bases between. The CDR3 has 11 residues. The CDR3: CASSSREGAFF. The CDR3 DNA is TGTGCCAGCAGTTCACGGGAAGGAGCTTTCTTT.